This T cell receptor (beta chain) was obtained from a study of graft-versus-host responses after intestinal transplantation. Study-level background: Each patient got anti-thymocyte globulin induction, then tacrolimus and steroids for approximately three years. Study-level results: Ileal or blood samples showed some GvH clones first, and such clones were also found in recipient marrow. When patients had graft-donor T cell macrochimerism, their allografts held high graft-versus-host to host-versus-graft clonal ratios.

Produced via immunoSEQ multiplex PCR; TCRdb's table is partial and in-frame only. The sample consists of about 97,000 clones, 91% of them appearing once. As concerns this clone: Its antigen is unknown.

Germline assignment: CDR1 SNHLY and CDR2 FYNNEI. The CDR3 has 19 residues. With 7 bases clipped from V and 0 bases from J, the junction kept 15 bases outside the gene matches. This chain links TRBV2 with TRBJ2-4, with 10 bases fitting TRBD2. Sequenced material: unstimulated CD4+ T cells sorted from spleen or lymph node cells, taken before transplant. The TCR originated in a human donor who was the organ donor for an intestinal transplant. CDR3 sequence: CASKGWSLAGGKAKNIQYF. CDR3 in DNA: TGTGCCAGCAAAGGGTGGTCGTTAGCGGGGGGTAAAGCCAAAAACATTCAGTACTTC.